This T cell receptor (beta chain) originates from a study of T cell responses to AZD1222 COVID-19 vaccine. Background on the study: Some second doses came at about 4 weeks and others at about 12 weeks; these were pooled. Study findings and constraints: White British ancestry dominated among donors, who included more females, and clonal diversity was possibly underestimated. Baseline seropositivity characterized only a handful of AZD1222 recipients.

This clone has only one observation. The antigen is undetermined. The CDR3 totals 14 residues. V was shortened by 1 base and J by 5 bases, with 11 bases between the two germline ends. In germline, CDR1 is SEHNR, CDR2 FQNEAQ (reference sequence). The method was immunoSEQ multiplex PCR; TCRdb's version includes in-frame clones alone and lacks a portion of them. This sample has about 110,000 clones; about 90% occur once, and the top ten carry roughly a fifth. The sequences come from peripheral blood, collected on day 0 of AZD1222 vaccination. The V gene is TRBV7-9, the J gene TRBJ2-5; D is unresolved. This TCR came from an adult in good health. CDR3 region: CASSLVVAGETQYF. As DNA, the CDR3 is TGTGCCAGCAGCTTAGTTGTGGCCGGGGAGACCCAGTACTTC.